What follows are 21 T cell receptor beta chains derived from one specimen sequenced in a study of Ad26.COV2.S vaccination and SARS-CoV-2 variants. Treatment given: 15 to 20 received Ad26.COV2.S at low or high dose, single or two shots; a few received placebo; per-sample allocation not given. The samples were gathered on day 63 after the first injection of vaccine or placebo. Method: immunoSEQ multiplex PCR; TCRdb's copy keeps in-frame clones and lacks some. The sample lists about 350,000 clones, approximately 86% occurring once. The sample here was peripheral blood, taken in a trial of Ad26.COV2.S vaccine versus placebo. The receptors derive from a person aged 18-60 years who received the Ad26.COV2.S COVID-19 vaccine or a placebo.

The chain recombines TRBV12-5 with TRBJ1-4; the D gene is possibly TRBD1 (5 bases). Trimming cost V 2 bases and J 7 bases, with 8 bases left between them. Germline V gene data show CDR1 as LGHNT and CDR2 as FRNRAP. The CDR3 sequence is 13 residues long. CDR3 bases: TGTGCTAGTGGTTTGCAGGGCCCTGAAAAACTGTTTTTT. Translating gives CASGLQGPEKLFF. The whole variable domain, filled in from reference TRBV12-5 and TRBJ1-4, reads DARVTQTPRHKVTEMGQEVTMRCQPILGHNTVFWYRQTMMQGLELLAYFRNRAPLDDSGMPKDRFSAEMPDATLATLKIQPSEPRDSAVYFCASGLQGPEKLFFGSGTQLSVL.

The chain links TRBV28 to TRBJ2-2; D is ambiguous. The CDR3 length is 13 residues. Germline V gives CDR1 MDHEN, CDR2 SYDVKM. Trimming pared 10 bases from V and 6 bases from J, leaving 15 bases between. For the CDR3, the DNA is TGTGCCACCTTACAGACGGGCGCCGGGGAGCTGTTTTTT. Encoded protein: CATLQTGAGELFF.

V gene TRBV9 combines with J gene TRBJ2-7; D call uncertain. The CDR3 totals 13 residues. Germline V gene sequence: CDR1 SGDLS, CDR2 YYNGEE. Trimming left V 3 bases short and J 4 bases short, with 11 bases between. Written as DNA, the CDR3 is TGTGCCAGCAGCGCCTATCACGGTTACGAGCAGTACTTC. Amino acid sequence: CASSAYHGYEQYF.

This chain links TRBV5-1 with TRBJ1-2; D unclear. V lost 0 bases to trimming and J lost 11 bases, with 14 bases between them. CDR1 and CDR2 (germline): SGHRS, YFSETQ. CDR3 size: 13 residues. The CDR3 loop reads CASSLAGRSIYTF. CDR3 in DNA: TGCGCCAGCAGCTTGGCAGGACGCTCGATATACACCTTC.

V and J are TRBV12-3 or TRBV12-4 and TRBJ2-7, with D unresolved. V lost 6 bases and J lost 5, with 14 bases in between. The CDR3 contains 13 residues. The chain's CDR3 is CASSRREVDEQYF. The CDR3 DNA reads TGTGCCAGCAGCCGTCGCGAAGTGGACGAGCAGTACTTC.

DNA for the CDR3: TGTGCCAGCAGTGTGGCAGGGTATGGCTACACCTTC. This sequence encodes CASSVAGYGYTF. The genes are TRBV2 and TRBJ1-2; TRBD1 is a possible D gene (5 bases). This CDR3 comprises 12 residues. The ends were cut back, 4 bases at V and 5 bases at J, with 8 bases in the middle. The germline V gene has CDR1 SNHLY and CDR2 FYNNEI.

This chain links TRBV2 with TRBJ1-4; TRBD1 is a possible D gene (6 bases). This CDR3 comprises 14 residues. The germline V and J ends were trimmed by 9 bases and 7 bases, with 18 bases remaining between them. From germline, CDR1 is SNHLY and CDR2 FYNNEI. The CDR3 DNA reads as TGTGCCAGTCGACAGGTTTCGGGGAGTGAAAAACTGTTTTTT. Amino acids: CASRQVSGSEKLFF.

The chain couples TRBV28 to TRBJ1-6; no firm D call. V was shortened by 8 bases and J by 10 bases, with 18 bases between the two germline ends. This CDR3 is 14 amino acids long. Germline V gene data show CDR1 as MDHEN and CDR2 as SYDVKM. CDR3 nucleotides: TGTGCCAGCGAGCCCGGATCGGAGGGCTCACCCCTCCACTTT. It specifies CASEPGSEGSPLHF.

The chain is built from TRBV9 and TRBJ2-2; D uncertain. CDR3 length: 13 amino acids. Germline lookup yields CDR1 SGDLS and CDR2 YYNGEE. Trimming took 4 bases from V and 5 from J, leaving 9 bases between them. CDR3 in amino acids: CASSPPRTGELFF. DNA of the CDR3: TGTGCCAGCAGCCCACCTAGAACCGGGGAGCTGTTTTTT.

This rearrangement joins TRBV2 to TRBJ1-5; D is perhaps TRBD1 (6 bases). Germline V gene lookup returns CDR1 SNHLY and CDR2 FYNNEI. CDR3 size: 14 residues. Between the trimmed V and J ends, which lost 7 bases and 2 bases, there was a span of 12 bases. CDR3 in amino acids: CASKQQGGNQPQHF. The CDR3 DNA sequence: TGTGCCAGCAAACAACAGGGAGGCAATCAGCCCCAGCATTTT. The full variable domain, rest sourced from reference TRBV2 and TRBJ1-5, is EPEVTQTPSHQVTQMGQEVILRCVPISNHLYFYWYRQILGQKVEFLVSFYNNEISEKSEIFDDQFSVERPDGSNFTLKIRSTKLEDSAMYFCASKQQGGNQPQHFGDGTRLSIL.

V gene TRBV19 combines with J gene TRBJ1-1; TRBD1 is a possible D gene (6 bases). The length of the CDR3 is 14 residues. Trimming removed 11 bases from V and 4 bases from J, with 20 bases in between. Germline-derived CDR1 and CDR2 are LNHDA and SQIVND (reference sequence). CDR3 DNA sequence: TGTGCCCCCAGGGGTCTACTGGAGGCCACTGAAGCTTTCTTT. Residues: CAPRGLLEATEAFF.

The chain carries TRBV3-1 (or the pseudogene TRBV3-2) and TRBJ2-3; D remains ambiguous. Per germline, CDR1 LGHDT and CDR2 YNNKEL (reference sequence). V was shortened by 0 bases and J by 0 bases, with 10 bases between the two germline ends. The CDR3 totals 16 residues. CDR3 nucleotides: TGTGCCAGCAGCCAAGATCGCGTTATAAGCACAGATACGCAGTATTTT. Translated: CASSQDRVISTDTQYF.

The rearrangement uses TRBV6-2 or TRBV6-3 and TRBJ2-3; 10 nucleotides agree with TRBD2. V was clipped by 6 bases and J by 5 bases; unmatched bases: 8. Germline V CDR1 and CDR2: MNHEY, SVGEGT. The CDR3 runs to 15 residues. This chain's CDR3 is CASSASGSTGDTQYF. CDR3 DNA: TGTGCCAGCAGCGCTAGCGGGAGTACGGGAGATACGCAGTATTTT.

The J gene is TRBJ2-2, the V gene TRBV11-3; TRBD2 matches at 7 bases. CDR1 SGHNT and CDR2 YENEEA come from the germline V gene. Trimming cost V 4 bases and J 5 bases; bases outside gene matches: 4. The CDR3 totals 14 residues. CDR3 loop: CASSYASGTGELFF. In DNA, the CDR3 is TGTGCCAGCAGCTATGCTAGCGGTACCGGGGAGCTGTTTTTT.

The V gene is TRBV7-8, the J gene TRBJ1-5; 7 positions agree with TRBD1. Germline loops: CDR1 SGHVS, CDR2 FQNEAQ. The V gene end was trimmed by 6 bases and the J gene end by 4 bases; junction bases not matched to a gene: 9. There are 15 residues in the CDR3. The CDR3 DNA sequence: TGTGCCAGCAGTAAATCCAGGGGGAAGAATCAGCCCCAGCATTTT. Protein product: CASSKSRGKNQPQHF.

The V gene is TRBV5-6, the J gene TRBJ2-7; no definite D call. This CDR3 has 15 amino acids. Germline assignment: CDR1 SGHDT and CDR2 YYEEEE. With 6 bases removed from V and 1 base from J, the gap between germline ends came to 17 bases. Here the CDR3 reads CASTKTSRASYEQYF. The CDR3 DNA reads TGTGCCAGCACCAAAACCAGTCGGGCATCCTACGAGCAGTACTTC.

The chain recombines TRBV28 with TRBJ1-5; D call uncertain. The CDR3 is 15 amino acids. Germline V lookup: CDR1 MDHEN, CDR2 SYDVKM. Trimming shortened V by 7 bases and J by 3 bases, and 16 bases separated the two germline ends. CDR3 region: CASTYSANPNQPQHF. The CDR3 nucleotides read TGTGCCAGCACCTACAGCGCGAATCCCAATCAGCCCCAGCATTTT.

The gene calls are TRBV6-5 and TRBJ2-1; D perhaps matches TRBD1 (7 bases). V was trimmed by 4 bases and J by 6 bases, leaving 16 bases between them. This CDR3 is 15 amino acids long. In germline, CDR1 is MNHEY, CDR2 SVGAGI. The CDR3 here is CASSSRDRGSNEQFF. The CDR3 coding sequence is TGTGCCAGCAGTTCGCGGGACAGAGGAAGCAATGAGCAGTTCTTC.

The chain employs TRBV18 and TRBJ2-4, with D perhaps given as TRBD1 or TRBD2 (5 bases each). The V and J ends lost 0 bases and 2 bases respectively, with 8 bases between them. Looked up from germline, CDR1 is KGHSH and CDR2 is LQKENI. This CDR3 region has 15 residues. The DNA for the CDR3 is TGTGCCAGCTCACCACCGGGGGTAACCAAAAACATTCAGTACTTC. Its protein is CASSPPGVTKNIQYF.

As DNA, the CDR3 is TGTGCCAGCGAAATCTCGACAGTCAGTTACGAGCAGTACTTC. Protein: CASEISTVSYEQYF. This chain links TRBV7-9 with TRBJ2-7, with D possibly TRBD1 on 5 matching bases. This CDR3 region has 14 residues. V was cut by 8 bases and J by 4 bases, with 18 bases left in between. Germline values: CDR1 SEHNR, CDR2 FQNEAQ (reference sequence).

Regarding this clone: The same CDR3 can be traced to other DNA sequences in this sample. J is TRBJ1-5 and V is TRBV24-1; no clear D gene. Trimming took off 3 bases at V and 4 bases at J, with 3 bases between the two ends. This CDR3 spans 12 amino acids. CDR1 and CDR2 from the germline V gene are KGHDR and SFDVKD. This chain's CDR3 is CATSDRNQPQHF. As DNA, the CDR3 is TGTGCCACCAGTGATCGGAATCAGCCCCAGCATTTT.